This TCR beta chain originates from a study of T cell responses to AZD1222 COVID-19 vaccine. Study at large: Samples with a second dose at about 4 or about 12 weeks were pooled together.

TCRdb's copy holds only in-frame clones and misses some; the assay was immunoSEQ multiplex PCR. The sample contains 80,000 to 100,000 clones, roughly 87% of which appear only once. Study-level points and caveats: Every sample of the repertoires postdated the peak T cell response. Breadth and depth of Spike-specific TCRs rose after two AZD1222 doses. Females outnumbered males among donors, who were mostly white British; clonal diversity was possibly underestimated.

A remark on this clone: The antigen is not known.

Trimming left V 5 bases short and J 6 bases short, with 23 bases between. The V gene's germline CDR1 is SGHVS and CDR2 FQNEAQ. The CDR3 has 17 amino acids. The source material was peripheral blood, sampled on day 0 of AZD1222 vaccination. The V call is TRBV7-8, the J call TRBJ2-1, with D unclear. The source is an adult in good health. In nucleotides, the CDR3 is TGTGCCAGCAGCCTAGACAAAGTGTCGGGTCACGTCAATGAGCAGTTCTTC. Translating gives CASSLDKVSGHVNEQFF.